One T cell receptor (beta chain) is described in this entry. Germline V lookup: CDR1 SGDLS, CDR2 YYNGEE. The CDR3 covers 15 residues. V gave up 3 bases and J gave up 4 bases, with 14 bases separating them. The record originates from a study of control samples from healthy donors and cancer patients. Sequencing used immunoSEQ multiplex PCR; TCRdb keeps in-frame clones, though not all of them. The sample records 130,000 or so clones, roughly 91% being singletons. The chain couples TRBV9 to TRBJ2-1; possible D gene TRBD1, 6 bases. The sample comprised PBMCs. The source of this sequence is a man between 45 and 60 years old with head and neck cancer. The CDR3: CASSAQGSSYNEQFF. In nucleotides, the CDR3 is TGTGCCAGCAGCGCACAGGGATCCTCGTACAATGAGCAGTTCTTC.